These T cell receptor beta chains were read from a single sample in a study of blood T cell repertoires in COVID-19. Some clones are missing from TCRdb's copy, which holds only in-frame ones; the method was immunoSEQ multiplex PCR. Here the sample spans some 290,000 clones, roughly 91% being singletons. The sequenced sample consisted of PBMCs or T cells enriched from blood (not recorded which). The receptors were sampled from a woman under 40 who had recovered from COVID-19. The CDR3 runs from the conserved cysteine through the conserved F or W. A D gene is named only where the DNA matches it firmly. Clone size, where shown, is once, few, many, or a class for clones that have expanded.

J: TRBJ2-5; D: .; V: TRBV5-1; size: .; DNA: TGCGCCAGCAGTGGAACAGCTGGACAAGAGACCCAGTACTTC; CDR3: CASSGTAGQETQYF
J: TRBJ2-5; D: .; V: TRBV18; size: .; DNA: TGTGCCAGCCCCCCTATGGAGACCCAGTACTTC; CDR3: CASPPMETQYF
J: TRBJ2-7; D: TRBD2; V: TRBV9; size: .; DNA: TGTGCCAGCAGCGTAGGAGGACTAGCGGCTAGCGAGCAGTACTTC; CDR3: CASSVGGLAASEQYF
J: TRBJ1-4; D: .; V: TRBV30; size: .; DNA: TGTGCCTGGAGTGGGGGGGATGAAAAACTGTTTTTT; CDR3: CAWSGGDEKLFF
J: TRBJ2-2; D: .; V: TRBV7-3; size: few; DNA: TGTGCCAGCAGCCAAAGGGGCCAGAACACCGGGGAGCTGTTTTTT; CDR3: CASSQRGQNTGELFF
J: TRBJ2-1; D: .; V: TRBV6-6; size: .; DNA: TGTGCCAGCAGTTACTCACGGGTCTCCTACAATGAGCAGTTCTTC; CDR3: CASSYSRVSYNEQFF
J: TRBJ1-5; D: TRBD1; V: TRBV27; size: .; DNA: TGTGCCAGCAGCGCCGGACAGGGCAATCAGCCCCAGCATTTT; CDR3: CASSAGQGNQPQHF
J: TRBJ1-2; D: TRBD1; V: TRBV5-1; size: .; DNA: TGCGCCAGCAGCTCAACGTTACAGGGGGCGCTTAGCGGCTACACCTTC; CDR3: CASSSTLQGALSGYTF
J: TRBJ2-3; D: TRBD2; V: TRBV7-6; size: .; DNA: TGTGCCAGCAGCCTGCGGAGCGGGAGAATCGGAGATACGCAGTATTTT; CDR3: CASSLRSGRIGDTQYF
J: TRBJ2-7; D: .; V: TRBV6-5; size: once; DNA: TGTGCCAGCAACCCTGCCGGGGGAGGCTGGTACGAGCAGTACTTC; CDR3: CASNPAGGGWYEQYF
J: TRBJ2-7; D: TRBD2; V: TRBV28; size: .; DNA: TGTGCCAGCAGTCCAACCGGGACTAGCGGGAGCTCCTACGAGCAGTACTTC; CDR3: CASSPTGTSGSSYEQYF
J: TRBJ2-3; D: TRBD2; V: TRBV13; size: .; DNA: TGTGCCAGCAGCTTAGGCCGGGCTAGCGGGAGGGCCGCAGATACGCAGTATTTT; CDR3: CASSLGRASGRAADTQYF
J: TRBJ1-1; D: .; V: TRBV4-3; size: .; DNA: TGCGCCAGCAGCCAAGAAATAGACAGACGTGAAGCTTTCTTT; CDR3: CASSQEIDRREAFF
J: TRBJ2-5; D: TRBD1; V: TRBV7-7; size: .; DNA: TGTGCTAGCAGCACGGGACAGGGGATGAGGGAGACCCAGTACTTC; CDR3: CASSTGQGMRETQYF
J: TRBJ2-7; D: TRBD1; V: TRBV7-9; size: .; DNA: TGTGCCAGCAGCCTAAAACAGGGGTCCTACGAGCAGTACTTC; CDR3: CASSLKQGSYEQYF
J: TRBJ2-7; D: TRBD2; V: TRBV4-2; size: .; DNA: TGTGCCAGCAGCATGGGACTAGCGGAATACGAGCAGTACTTC; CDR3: CASSMGLAEYEQYF
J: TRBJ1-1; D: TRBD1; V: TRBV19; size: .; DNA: TGTGCCAGTAGTATCTACCTGACAGGGGCCACTGAAGCTTTCTTT; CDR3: CASSIYLTGATEAFF
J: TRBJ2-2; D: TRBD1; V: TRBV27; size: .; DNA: TGTGCCAGCAGTATTTGGGACAGTCCTTACGGCGGGGAGCTGTTTTTT; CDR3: CASSIWDSPYGGELFF
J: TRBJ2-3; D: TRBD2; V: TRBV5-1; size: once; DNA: TGCGCCAGCAGCTTGGGCACGGGGGGTGGAGGAGATACGCAGTATTTT; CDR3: CASSLGTGGGGDTQYF
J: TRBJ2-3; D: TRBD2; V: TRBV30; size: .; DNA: TGTGCCTGGAGTGTGGGGGCGGGAGGGTCGGTTGCAGATACGCAGTATTTT; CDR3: CAWSVGAGGSVADTQYF
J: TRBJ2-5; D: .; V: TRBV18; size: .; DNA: TGTGCCAGCTCACCAGCCCCGCCGGGTTCTCGAGAGACCCAGTACTTC; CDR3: CASSPAPPGSRETQYF
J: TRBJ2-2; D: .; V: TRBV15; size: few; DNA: TGTGCCACCAGCAGAGATCCTGCCGTAGGGGTCACCGGGGAGCTGTTTTTT; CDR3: CATSRDPAVGVTGELFF
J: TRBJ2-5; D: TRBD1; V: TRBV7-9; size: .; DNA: TGTGCCAGCAGCCGTACAGGGGGAGAGACCCAGTACTTC; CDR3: CASSRTGGETQYF
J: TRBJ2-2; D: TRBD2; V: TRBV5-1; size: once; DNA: TGCGCCAGCAGCTTCACTAGCGGGAGTGGGACCGGGGAGCTGTTTTTT; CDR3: CASSFTSGSGTGELFF
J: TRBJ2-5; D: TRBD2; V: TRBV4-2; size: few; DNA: TGTGCCAGCAGCCAAGATAGCGGGAGGGCCTGGGAGACCCAGTACTTC; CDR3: CASSQDSGRAWETQYF
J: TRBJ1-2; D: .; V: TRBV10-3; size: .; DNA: TGTGCCATCAGTGGTCGGGGGGCTGAGGATGGCTACACCTTC; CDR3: CAISGRGAEDGYTF
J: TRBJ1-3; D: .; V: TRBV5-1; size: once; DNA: TGCGCCAGCAGCCCCCGGGCCCTGGGGCGAGAAGGAAACACCATATATTTT; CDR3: CASSPRALGREGNTIYF
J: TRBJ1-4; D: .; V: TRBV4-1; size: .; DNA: TGCGCCAGCAGCCAAGAAGGTTGGGCAACGGAACTGTTTTTT; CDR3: CASSQEGWATELFF
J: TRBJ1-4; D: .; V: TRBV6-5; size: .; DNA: TGTGCCAGCAGCACAAAAACAGGGATCGGGAAACTGTTTTTT; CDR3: CASSTKTGIGKLFF
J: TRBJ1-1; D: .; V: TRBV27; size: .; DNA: TGTGCCAGCAGTCCCTGGACAGAGAACACTGAAGCTTTCTTT; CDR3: CASSPWTENTEAFF
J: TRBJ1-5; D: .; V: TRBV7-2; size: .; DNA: TGTGCCAGCAGCCAGGCGAGTAATGGCAATCAGCCCCAGCATTTT; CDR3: CASSQASNGNQPQHF
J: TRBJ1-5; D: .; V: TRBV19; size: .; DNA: TGTGCCAGTAGTGGAGGTCTGGATCAGCCCCAGCATTTT; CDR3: CASSGGLDQPQHF
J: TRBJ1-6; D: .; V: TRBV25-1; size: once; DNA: TGTGCCAGGAAAAGGGGCTGCTCCTATAATTCACCCCTCCACTTT; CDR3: CARKRGCSYNSPLHF
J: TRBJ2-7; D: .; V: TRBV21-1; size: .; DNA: TGTGCCAGCACCGGACTAAAAAGATACTACGAGCAGTACTTC; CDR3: CASTGLKRYYEQYF
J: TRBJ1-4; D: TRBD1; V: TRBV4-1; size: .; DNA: TGCGCGAGCAGCCAAGTCCAAGTTCTACGAGGGGGCAGCTTTTCTAATGAAAAACTGTTTTTT; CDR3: CASSQVQVLRGGSFSNEKLFF
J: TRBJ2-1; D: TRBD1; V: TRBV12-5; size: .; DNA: TGTGCTAGTGGACGAGACCGGGACAGGGGGTCCGATCGACATGAGCAGTTCTTC; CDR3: CASGRDRDRGSDRHEQFF
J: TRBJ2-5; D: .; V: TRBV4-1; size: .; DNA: TGCGCCAGCAGCCAAGATCTGGTGGGGGGACGGGAGACCCAGTACTTC; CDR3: CASSQDLVGGRETQYF
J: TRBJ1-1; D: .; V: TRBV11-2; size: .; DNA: TGTGCCAGCAGCACAGGTTCCGGGAGTGAAGCTTTCTTT; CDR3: CASSTGSGSEAFF
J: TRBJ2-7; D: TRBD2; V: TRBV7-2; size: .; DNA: TGTGCCAGCAGCCCCGATGGGGCCGGACTAGCGTACGAGCAGTACTTC; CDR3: CASSPDGAGLAYEQYF
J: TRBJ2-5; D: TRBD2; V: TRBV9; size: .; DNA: TGTGCCAGCAGCTGGGGACTAGCGGGAGGAGAGACCCAGTACTTC; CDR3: CASSWGLAGGETQYF
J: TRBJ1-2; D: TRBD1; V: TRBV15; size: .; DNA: TGTGCCACCAGCACCGACCGGGGACAGCCCGCCTCTAACTATGGCTACACCTTC; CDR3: CATSTDRGQPASNYGYTF
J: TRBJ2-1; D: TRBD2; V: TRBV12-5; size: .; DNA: TGTGCTAGTGCCTTCAGACTAGCGGGAAACGACAATGAGCAGTTCTTC; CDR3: CASAFRLAGNDNEQFF
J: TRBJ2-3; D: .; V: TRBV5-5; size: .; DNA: TGTGCCAGCAGCTTGGTCCGGACACCCACAGATACGCAGTATTTT; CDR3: CASSLVRTPTDTQYF
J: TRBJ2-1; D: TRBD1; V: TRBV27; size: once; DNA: TGTGCCAGCAAAAGACCCGGGACAGGGAAGAATGAGCAGTTCTTC; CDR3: CASKRPGTGKNEQFF
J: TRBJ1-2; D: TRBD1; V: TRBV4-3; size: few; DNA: TGCGCCAGCAGCCAGGAACACAGGGGTCAGTGGGGTGACTATGGCTACACCTTC; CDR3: CASSQEHRGQWGDYGYTF
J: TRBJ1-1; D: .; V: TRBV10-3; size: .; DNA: TGTGCCATCAGTGGAGCACTCATGAACACTGAAGCTTTCTTT; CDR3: CAISGALMNTEAFF
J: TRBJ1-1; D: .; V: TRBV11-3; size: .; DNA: TGTGCCAGCAGCTCCTTAACTGTAGGAGGGAACGGCACTGAAGCTTTCTTT; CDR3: CASSSLTVGGNGTEAFF
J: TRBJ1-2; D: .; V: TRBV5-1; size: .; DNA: TGCGCCAGCAGCTTGGTTGCGTCTAGTCATGGCTACACCTTC; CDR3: CASSLVASSHGYTF
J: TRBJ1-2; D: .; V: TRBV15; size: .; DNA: TGTGCCACCCACAGGGATTCCCCATTGGGTGGCTACACCTTC; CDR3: CATHRDSPLGGYTF